This entry features one T cell receptor (beta chain) sequence. This may be a read error, as it is one base from a much larger clone. MiXCR reprocessed the PCR reads for TCRdb. The sample includes roughly 5,200 clones, roughly 30% of them seen just once. The data stem from a study of metastatic and nonmetastatic thyroid tumors. Each patient went into thyroid surgery without having received any treatment. V was pared by 7 bases and J by 0 bases, with 12 bases of the junction left unmatched. This CDR3 is 18 amino acids long. Germline CDR1 SGHVS, CDR2 FQNEAQ. Sequenced sample: adjacent normal tissue. The source of this sequence is a female donor with papillary thyroid cancer or a benign thyroid nodule (not recorded which). Some clones in this sample may be carry-over from other donors' samples. The V gene is TRBV7-8, the J gene TRBJ2-7; TRBD2 matches 13 bases. The CDR3 loop is CASTPRTSGGLSSYEQYF. Here the CDR3 DNA reads TGTGCCAGCACCCCCCGGACTAGCGGGGGCCTGAGCTCCTACGAGCAGTACTTC. The complete variable domain, with remaining parts taken from reference TRBV7-8 and TRBJ2-7, reads GAGVSQSPRYKVAKRGQDVALRCDPISGHVSLFWYQQALGQGPEFLTYFQNEAQLDKSGLPSDRFFAERPEGSVSTLKIQRTQQEDSAVYLCASTPRTSGGLSSYEQYFGPGTRLTVT.